Following are 30 T cell receptor beta chains from one sample sequenced in a study of CD8 T cells in ankylosing spondylitis. TCRdb reprocessed the 5' RACE reads via MiXCR and lists one record per CDR3 protein. Found here are some 200,000 distinct CDR3 sequences, around 13% of them singletons; the top ten hold approximately 16%. What was sequenced was blood, either unsorted or a sorted T cell fraction (not recorded which). The receptors stem from a male donor with ankylosing spondylitis or in good health (not recorded which).

This clonotype was picked up many times. The J gene is TRBJ1-1, the V gene TRBV20-1; 8 nucleotides agree with TRBD1. J lost 5 bases, V lost 2 bases, and 4 bases had no gene match. This CDR3 is 13 amino acids long. CDR1 and CDR2 (germline): DFQATT, SNEGSKA (reference sequence). The CDR3 sequence: CSARQGAGTEAFF. CDR3 nucleotide sequence: TGCAGTGCTAGACAGGGGGCTGGGACTGAAGCTTTCTTT.

This clonotype has only a few counts. V gene TRBV12-5 combines with J gene TRBJ2-3; D is ambiguous. This CDR3 contains 14 residues. CDR1 LGHNT and CDR2 FRNRAP come from the germline V gene. V was clipped by 0 bases and J by 0 bases, with 4 bases between them. The DNA for the CDR3 is TGTGCTAGTGGTTTGGTCCTTAGCACAGATACGCAGTATTTT. Residues: CASGLVLSTDTQYF.

The chain uses TRBV6-6 and TRBJ2-7; D might be TRBD1 (6 bases). Between the trimmed V and J ends, which lost 6 bases and 4 bases, there was a span of 10 bases. Looked up from germline, CDR1 is MNHNY and CDR2 is SVGAGI (reference sequence). The CDR3 contains 12 residues. CDR3 in DNA: TGTGCCAGCAGAGCAGGGGAATACGAGCAGTACTTC. Its protein product is CASRAGEYEQYF.

The chain is built from TRBV3-1 and TRBJ2-3, with D perhaps matching TRBD1 or TRBD2 (6 bases each). Germline CDR1 LGHDT, CDR2 YNNKEL (reference sequence). The CDR3 totals 18 residues. The V and J ends lost 8 bases and 4 bases respectively, with 28 bases between them. Here the CDR3 reads CASSQVGPAEGGADTQYF. The CDR3 DNA reads TGTGCCAGCTCCCAAGTGGGTCCGGCGGAGGGGGGCGCAGATACGCAGTATTTT.

The genes are TRBV10-2 and TRBJ2-5; 8 bases match TRBD2. The ends lost 10 bases at V and 5 bases at J; junction bases unmatched: 9. This CDR3 has 13 amino acids. Looked up from germline, CDR1 is WSHSY and CDR2 is SAAADI. CDR3 coding DNA: TGCGCCACCTCCCTAGCGGGCCGGGAGACCCAGTACTTC. Translating it yields CATSLAGRETQYF.

This clonotype was detected a few times. The chain joins TRBV6-1 to TRBJ2-7, with TRBD1 matching 7 bases. This CDR3 spans 13 amino acids. V lost 7 bases, J lost 0 bases, and 3 bases stayed unmatched. The germline CDR1 and CDR2 sequences are MNHNS and SASEGT. The CDR3 nucleotides read TGTGCCAGCATTCGGGACAGCTCCTACGAGCAGTACTTC. Its translation is CASIRDSSYEQYF.

The chain combines TRBV18 with TRBJ1-2, with 7 positions matching TRBD1. Looked up from germline, CDR1 is KGHSH and CDR2 is LQKENI. V shed 2 bases, J shed 6 bases, and the junction held 9 bases outside the gene matches. The CDR3 contains 15 residues. The CDR3 is CASSPADRSAHGYTF. The CDR3 DNA reads TGTGCCAGCTCACCAGCGGACAGGTCCGCCCATGGCTACACCTTC.

The V and J genes are TRBV4-1 and TRBJ1-1; D unclear. The CDR3 runs 14 residues. Germline assignment: CDR1 MGHRA and CDR2 YSYEKL. The V and J ends lost 2 bases and 5 bases respectively, with 12 bases between them. The CDR3 bases are TGCGCCAGCAGCCAAAACTGGGGAAAAACTGAAGCTTTCTTT. Amino acids: CASSQNWGKTEAFF.

The chain recombines TRBV4-1 with TRBJ2-1; 9 bases align to TRBD2. The V gene end was trimmed by 4 bases and the J gene end by 3 bases; junction bases not matched to a gene: 16. Germline CDR1 reads MGHRA; CDR2 reads YSYEKL. CDR3 length equals 19 residues. This CDR3 reads CASSPLGAGGGAHYNEQFF. CDR3 DNA: TGCGCCAGCAGCCCGCTGGGTGCGGGCGGGGGGGCTCACTACAATGAGCAGTTCTTC.

The gene calls are TRBV4-1 and TRBJ1-2, with TRBD1 as a possible D gene (5 bases). The CDR3 is made up of 15 amino acids. The ends were cut back, 2 bases at V and 4 bases at J, with 14 bases in the middle. Germline V gene lookup returns CDR1 MGHRA and CDR2 YSYEKL. In DNA form, the CDR3 reads TGCGCCAGCAGCCAATCGACAGTGTACTTCTATGGCTACACCTTC. Encoded protein: CASSQSTVYFYGYTF.

By sample fraction, this clonotype is medium-sized (0.01 to 0.1%). The chain has TRBV7-9 and TRBJ1-4; D gene ambiguous. Per the germline V gene, CDR1 is SEHNR and CDR2 is FQNEAQ (reference sequence). Trimming stripped 5 bases from V and 0 bases from J, with 13 bases between. The CDR3 totals 16 residues. The DNA of the CDR3 is TGTGCCAGCAGCCCCGGAGCCCGCACAACTAATGAAAAACTGTTTTTT. Amino acids: CASSPGARTTNEKLFF.

This clonotype came up many times. The chain uses TRBV12-3 or TRBV12-4 and TRBJ1-2, with 7 positions matching TRBD1. J lost 6 bases, V lost 5 bases, and 6 bases had no gene match. The CDR3 has 13 residues. The CDR3 coding sequence is TGTGCCAGCAGTATAACAGGGGTTGATGGCTACACCTTC. Protein product: CASSITGVDGYTF.

In DNA, the CDR3 is TGCAGTGCCCGACTAGCGGGGTTCCTTGAGGGTGAGCAGTTCTTC. It specifies CSARLAGFLEGEQFF. The genes are TRBV20-1 and TRBJ2-1, with TRBD2 identical over 11 bases. Unmatched junction bases numbered 13, after V lost 6 bases and J lost 9 bases. Germline CDR1 reads DFQATT; CDR2 reads SNEGSKA (reference sequence). CDR3 length: 15 residues.

CDR3 sequence (DNA): TGTGCCAGCAGCTCCGGCGGGGGGGTAGCTTTCTTT. This translates into CASSSGGGVAFF. The J gene is TRBJ1-1, the V gene TRBV7-9; tentative D call: TRBD1 (5 bases). The CDR3 runs 12 residues. V lost 4 bases, J lost 10 bases, and 13 bases lay in between. CDR1 is SEHNR and CDR2 is FQNEAQ in the germline V gene (reference sequence).

This clonotype has ten or more counts. This chain connects TRBV18 to TRBJ2-2; no clear D. The CDR3 runs to 15 residues. Trimming took 3 bases from V and 4 from J, leaving 12 bases between them. Germline values: CDR1 KGHSH, CDR2 LQKENI. For the CDR3, the DNA is TGTGCCAGCTCACCGAGAGTTCGCGGCACCGGGGAGCTGTTTTTT. It specifies CASSPRVRGTGELFF.

This clonotype was counted many times. This sequence joins TRBV29-1 and TRBJ2-3; no reliable D call. The CDR3 is 11 amino acids. Trimming took off 4 bases at V and 7 bases at J, with 9 bases between the two ends. CDR1 SQVTM and CDR2 ANQGSEA come from the germline V gene. CDR3 loop: CSVVETYTQYF. The CDR3 bases are TGCAGCGTTGTGGAAACTTATACGCAGTATTTT.

The chain combines TRBV10-1 with TRBJ1-3, with D possibly being TRBD1 (5 bases). Trimming shortened V by 8 bases and J by 2 bases, and 13 bases separated the two germline ends. CDR1 is WNHNN, CDR2 SYGVQD, per germline (reference sequence). CDR3 length: 14 residues. The CDR3 protein is CASPTDETGNTIYF. The CDR3 DNA reads TGCGCCAGCCCGACAGACGAGACTGGAAACACCATATATTTT.

The chain joins TRBV7-8 to TRBJ2-3; D uncertain. CDR3 length: 12 amino acids. Germline CDR1 is SGHVS and CDR2 is FQNEAQ. V was shortened by 8 bases and J by 4 bases, with 10 bases between the two germline ends. Written as DNA, the CDR3 is TGTGCCAGCGAAGGGAACGCAGATACGCAGTATTTT. Residues: CASEGNADTQYF.

The genes are TRBV30 and TRBJ2-5; 8 nucleotides match TRBD1. CDR1 is GTSNPN and CDR2 is SVGIG in the germline V gene (reference sequence). V lost 4 bases and J lost 2; bases outside the gene matches: 6. The CDR3 runs 14 residues. CDR3 amino acids: CAWIPGQGQETQYF. The CDR3 nucleotides are TGTGCCTGGATTCCCGGACAGGGTCAAGAGACCCAGTACTTC. Together with reference TRBV30 and TRBJ2-5, the CDR3 gives the full variable domain: SQTIHQWPATLVQPVGSPLSLECTVEGTSNPNLYWYRQAAGRGLQLLFYSVGIGQISSEVPQNLSASRPQDRQFILSSKKLLLSDSGFYLCAWIPGQGQETQYFGPGTRLLVL.

This clonotype was picked up a small number of times. The chain uses TRBV9 and TRBJ1-1, with D unresolved. The V gene lost 0 bases and the J gene lost 5 bases, with 11 bases spanning the gap. The CDR3 loop spans 14 amino acids. The germline gives CDR1 SGDLS, CDR2 YYNGEE. The CDR3 DNA follows: TGTGCCAGCAGCGTAGGTGTCCTCGGGACTGAAGCTTTCTTT. As protein: CASSVGVLGTEAFF. Combining the CDR3 with reference TRBV9 and TRBJ1-1 gives the whole variable domain DSGVTQTPKHLITATGQRVTLRCSPRSGDLSVYWYQQSLDQGLQFLIQYYNGEERAKGNILERFSAQQFPDLHSELNLSSLELGDSALYFCASSVGVLGTEAFFGQGTRLTVV.

The chain carries TRBV12-3 or TRBV12-4 and TRBJ1-2; TRBD1 agrees at 12 bases. The CDR3 covers 14 residues. V was pared by 10 bases and J by 6 bases, with 9 bases of the junction left unmatched. CDR3 sequence (DNA): TGTGCCACCCGTGGGACAGGGGGCGGACATGGCTACACCTTC. Translating it yields CATRGTGGGHGYTF.

This clonotype was seen a few times. V gene TRBV6-2 or TRBV6-3 combines with J gene TRBJ2-7; 11 nucleotides align to TRBD2. Germline assignment: CDR1 MNHEY and CDR2 SVGEGT. Trimming cost V 6 bases and J 5 bases; bases outside gene matches: 9. The CDR3 is 15 residues long. The CDR3 region is CASRPRTSGFHEQYF. The CDR3 coding sequence is TGTGCCAGCAGACCCCGGACTAGCGGGTTCCACGAGCAGTACTTC.

This clonotype showed up just a few times. The V call is TRBV30, the J call TRBJ2-5; 7 nucleotides agree with TRBD2. The V gene end was trimmed by 1 base and the J gene end by 4 bases; junction bases not matched to a gene: 3. Germline V gene sequence: CDR1 GTSNPN, CDR2 SVGIG (reference sequence). CDR3 length: 13 residues. CDR3 loop: CAWSGRGVETQYF. The DNA of the CDR3 is TGTGCCTGGAGTGGACGGGGGGTAGAGACCCAGTACTTC. The full variable domain, in which reference TRBV30 and TRBJ2-5 provide the parts outside the CDR3, is SQTIHQWPATLVQPVGSPLSLECTVEGTSNPNLYWYRQAAGRGLQLLFYSVGIGQISSEVPQNLSASRPQDRQFILSSKKLLLSDSGFYLCAWSGRGVETQYFGPGTRLLVL.

The rearrangement links TRBV7-6 to TRBJ2-1, with TRBD2 identical over 8 bases. Per the germline V gene, CDR1 is SGHVS and CDR2 is FNYEAQ. J was trimmed by 5 bases and V by 5 bases; bases with no gene match: 8. The CDR3 extends over 15 amino acids. DNA for the CDR3: TGTGCCAGCAGCCCCTTAGCGGGGATACACAATGAGCAGTTCTTC. Its protein is CASSPLAGIHNEQFF.

At least ten counts were recorded for this clonotype. This sequence joins TRBV3-1 and TRBJ2-7; 7 bases match TRBD2. This CDR3 is 15 amino acids long. Per the germline V gene, CDR1 is LGHDT and CDR2 is YNNKEL (reference sequence). The ends lost 0 bases at V and 0 bases at J; junction bases unmatched: 2. The chain's CDR3 is CASSQDQRGSYEQYF. CDR3 bases: TGTGCCAGCAGCCAAGACCAGCGGGGCTCCTACGAGCAGTACTTC.

This clonotype came up a few times. This chain joins TRBV19 and TRBJ1-1, with TRBD1 matching over 10 bases. CDR1 is LNHDA and CDR2 is SQIVND in the germline V gene (reference sequence). The CDR3 is 13 residues long. Germline trimming cut 11 bases from V and 5 bases from J; bases unmatched to any gene: 8. Written as DNA, the CDR3 is TGTGCCTGCCGGGACAGGGGCGGTACTGAAGCTTTCTTT. This codes for CACRDRGGTEAFF.

This clonotype was observed a few times. The genes are TRBV7-9 and TRBJ2-7, with 8 bases matching TRBD2. V gave up 9 bases and J gave up 3 bases; unmatched junction bases: 13. Germline V gives CDR1 SEHNR, CDR2 FQNEAQ (reference sequence). The CDR3 has 15 residues. CDR3 protein: CASRSSGPAVYEQYF. CDR3 nucleotide sequence: TGTGCCAGTCGATCTAGCGGGCCTGCCGTCTACGAGCAGTACTTC.

Turning to this clonotype: This clone may be a read error of a much larger clone one base away. This chain links TRBV20-1 with TRBJ2-7, with 7 bases lining up with TRBD1. The CDR3 has 16 amino acids. Germline lookup yields CDR1 DFQATT and CDR2 SNEGSKA (reference sequence). The CDR3 protein is CCARGFDRETSYEQYF. In nucleotides, the CDR3 is TGCTGTGCTAGAGGATTTGACAGGGAAACCTCCTACGAGCAGTACTTC.

The chain recombines TRBV10-2 with TRBJ2-5; D is undetermined. Trimming cost V 7 bases and J 5 bases, with 14 bases left between them. This CDR3 has 13 residues. The V gene's germline CDR1 is WSHSY and CDR2 SAAADI. In DNA form, the CDR3 reads TGCGCCAGCACCCCGACCTTCGGGGAGACCCAGTACTTC. Its protein is CASTPTFGETQYF.

This clonotype was picked up a small number of times. The gene calls are TRBV5-1 and TRBJ2-2; no clear D. Trimming removed 4 bases from V and 3 bases from J, with 10 bases in between. The CDR3 consists of 14 residues. CDR1 and CDR2 (germline): SGHRS, YFSETQ. The DNA for the CDR3 is TGCGCCAGCAGCGAGCCTGGGTACACCGGGGAGCTGTTTTTT. Protein sequence: CASSEPGYTGELFF.